This record covers a single TCR beta chain. Method: immunoSEQ multiplex PCR; TCRdb's copy keeps in-frame clones and lacks some. The sample holds 50,000 to 70,000 clones, 85% to 95% seen once. The CDR3 is 15 amino acids. Germline-derived CDR1 and CDR2 are SGHRS and YFSETQ. The ends were cut back, 3 bases at V and 0 bases at J, with 10 bases in the middle. These data belong to a study of technical replicates of blood from several donors. The source is a human donor in good health. Some clones in this sample may be carry-over from other donors' samples. The material sequenced was PBMCs. This chain joins TRBV5-1 and TRBJ1-3, with a weak D call TRBD1 (5 bases). CDR3 in DNA: TGCGCCAGCAGCTCCGTGGGGGGCTCTGGAAACACCATATATTTT. The encoded protein is CASSSVGGSGNTIYF. The full variable domain, rest sourced from reference TRBV5-1 and TRBJ1-3, is KAGVTQTPRYLIKTRGQQVTLSCSPISGHRSVSWYQQTPGQGLQFLFEYFSETQRNKGNFPGRFSGRQFSNSRSEMNVSTLELGDSALYLCASSSVGGSGNTIYFGEGSWLTVV.